This entry concerns a single T cell receptor (beta chain). This record belongs to a study of cytotoxic CD8 clonotypes in ibrutinib-treated CLL. CDR3 length equals 13 residues. Trimming left V 7 bases short and J 6 bases short, with 15 bases between. Germline values: CDR1 LNHDA, CDR2 SQIVND (reference sequence). Assay: immunoSEQ multiplex PCR; the TCRdb copy retains only in-frame clones and omits some. The data show some 310,000 clones, roughly 85% seen once. The gene calls are TRBV19 and TRBJ1-2; perhaps TRBD1 as D (5 bases). The clonotype comes from a human donor with chronic lymphocytic leukemia. The material sequenced was PBMCs, taken before ibrutinib treatment. The CDR3 region has the DNA TGTGCCAGTATGGAGGGGCCCAGGGATGGCTACACCTTC. It is translated as CASMEGPRDGYTF.